This T cell receptor (beta chain) was sequenced for a study of blood T cell repertoires in COVID-19. Whole-study context: Material from acute and convalescent COVID-19 was sourced from the United States, Italy and Spain. From T cells, B-cell-depleted T cells, or PBMCs came the material, which was cDNA or gDNA.

Original handling: How many nucleated cells were present was estimated from reference gene primer amplification. Method: immunoSEQ multiplex PCR; TCRdb's copy keeps in-frame clones and lacks some. The V and J calls and clone size were taken over from that table, and D and trimming were inferred from the DNA. The sample lists roughly 160,000 clones; approximately 86% were seen once. The CDR3 has 15 amino acids. Germline CDR1 and CDR2: ENHRY and SYGVKD. The germline V and J ends were trimmed by 4 bases and 7 bases, with 19 bases remaining between them. The receptor was derived from a man in his sixties with acute or convalescent COVID-19. The V call is TRBV10-3, the J call TRBJ2-5; TRBD2 is a possible D gene (5 bases). The sequenced sample was peripheral blood. The chain's CDR3 is CAISGRASTSGTQYF. DNA of the CDR3: TGTGCCATCAGTGGGCGGGCCTCGACGAGTGGGACCCAGTACTTC.